These 26 T cell receptor beta chains came from one sample sequenced in a study of blood T cells in healthy people across ages. The second PCR ran roughly 7 to 11 cycles with a sample-barcoded 5' primer and J-beta primers. Each CDR3 protein is one row after TCRdb ran MiXCR on the 5' RACE reads. The sample contains about 1.6 million distinct CDR3 sequences, roughly 30% of which appear only once. Sequenced sample: blood. Receptors were obtained from a woman in her 30s in good health.

The chain carries TRBV10-3 and TRBJ1-2; possibly TRBD1 for D (5 bases). This CDR3 is 13 amino acids long. Germline V lookup: CDR1 ENHRY, CDR2 SYGVKD. V was pared by 4 bases and J by 5 bases, with 11 bases between. Here the CDR3 reads CAISVGQPYGYTF. In DNA, the CDR3 is TGTGCCATCAGTGTCGGACAACCTTATGGCTACACCTTC.

This clonotype was seen only a few times. The V and J genes are TRBV4-2 and TRBJ2-1; TRBD2 is a possible D gene (6 bases). The CDR3 has 16 residues. V was trimmed by 3 bases and J by 3 bases, leaving 15 bases between them. The germline CDR1 and CDR2 sequences are LGHNA and YNFKEQ. CDR3 protein: CASSQTGTGDYNEQFF. In DNA form, the CDR3 reads TGTGCCAGCAGCCAGACCGGGACGGGGGACTACAATGAGCAGTTCTTC.

This chain joins TRBV7-9 and TRBJ2-2; weak D call: TRBD1 (6 bases). The length of the CDR3 is 15 residues. Germline CDR1 is SEHNR and CDR2 is FQNEAQ (reference sequence). V was trimmed by 9 bases and J by 2 bases, leaving 16 bases between them. In DNA, the CDR3 is TGTGCCAGTGATAACTACAGGGACAACACCGGGGAGCTGTTTTTT. The encoded protein is CASDNYRDNTGELFF.

The chain carries TRBV7-2 and TRBJ1-6; perhaps TRBD1 as D (6 bases). Trimming pared 7 bases from V and 6 bases from J, leaving 16 bases between. The CDR3 length is 15 residues. Germline V lookup: CDR1 SGHTA, CDR2 FQGNSA. The CDR3 DNA reads TGTGCCAGCACCTCCCGGGGGCGTACTAATTCACCCCTCCACTTT. It specifies CASTSRGRTNSPLHF.

CDR3 sequence (DNA): TGCAGTGGAGTCTGGACTAGCGGAGAGAGCACAGATACGCAGTATTTT. It specifies CSGVWTSGESTDTQYF. The V call is TRBV20-1, the J call TRBJ2-3; 10 bases agree with TRBD2. The CDR3 covers 16 residues. Looked up from germline, CDR1 is DFQATT and CDR2 is SNEGSKA (reference sequence). Germline trimming cut 7 bases from V and 0 bases from J; bases unmatched to any gene: 10.

This clonotype was detected once. The gene calls are TRBV9 and TRBJ2-1; 7 nucleotides line up with TRBD2. Germline loops: CDR1 SGDLS, CDR2 YYNGEE. The CDR3 length is 15 residues. Trimming at V came to 3 bases and at J to 0 bases, leaving 3 bases not matched to a gene. The CDR3 DNA sequence: TGTGCCAGCAGCGCCACTAGCGACTCCTACAATGAGCAGTTCTTC. Translation: CASSATSDSYNEQFF.

This clonotype has a count of ten or more. The genes are TRBV6-1 and TRBJ2-7; 7 positions agree with TRBD2. V shed 6 bases and J 2 bases; nucleotides not matched to a gene: 13. The CDR3 has 16 amino acids. The germline gives CDR1 MNHNS, CDR2 SASEGT. CDR3 region: CASRERFAGDPYEQYF. The CDR3 coding sequence is TGTGCCAGCAGGGAACGCTTTGCGGGAGACCCCTACGAGCAGTACTTC.

This clonotype was counted between two and nine times. V is TRBV29-1 and J is TRBJ2-5, with a weak D call TRBD2 (6 bases). The CDR3 loop spans 11 amino acids. Deletions cut 7 bases from V and 5 bases from J, with 11 bases between. The germline V gene encodes CDR1 SQVTM and CDR2 ANQGSEA. The CDR3 sequence is CSGRREETQYF. In DNA, the CDR3 is TGCAGCGGACGACGGGAGGAGACCCAGTACTTC.

The sample holds a few counts of this clonotype. The chain combines TRBV20-1 with TRBJ2-7; D perhaps matches TRBD2 (7 bases). The CDR3 runs to 12 residues. V lost 5 bases and J 3 bases, leaving 11 bases between the germline ends. Germline V CDR1 and CDR2: DFQATT, SNEGSKA (reference sequence). CDR3: CSAGGANYEQYF. CDR3 DNA: TGCAGTGCTGGGGGGGCTAACTACGAGCAGTACTTC.

This clonotype was observed many times. V is TRBV7-3 and J is TRBJ2-7; no definite D call. Germline CDR1 SGHTA, CDR2 FQGTGA. The CDR3 runs to 13 residues. V gave up 5 bases and J gave up 5 bases, with 13 bases separating them. The DNA for the CDR3 is TGTGCCAGCAGCCACGGCTCCCCCGACGAGCAGTACTTC. As protein: CASSHGSPDEQYF.

This clonotype has just a few counts. The rearrangement uses TRBV6-5 and TRBJ2-4, with TRBD2 matching over 8 bases. This CDR3 is 12 amino acids long. CDR1 is MNHEY and CDR2 is SVGAGI in the germline V gene. J lost 8 bases, V lost 5 bases, and 2 bases had no gene match. The CDR3 reads CASSAGRDIQYF. The CDR3 region has the DNA TGTGCCAGCAGTGCCGGGAGGGACATTCAGTACTTC.

The chain is built from TRBV27 and TRBJ1-4, with no clear D. The germline V gene has CDR1 MNHEY and CDR2 SMNVEV (reference sequence). Between the trimmed V and J ends, which lost 6 bases and 0 bases, there was a span of 11 bases. CDR3 length: 15 amino acids. CDR3 region: CASSRITATNEKLFF. The CDR3 region has the DNA TGTGCCAGCAGCCGAATAACTGCAACTAATGAAAAACTGTTTTTT.

The chain uses TRBV10-3 and TRBJ2-1; D is unresolved. Trimming removed 6 bases at V and 5 bases at J, with 8 bases between. The germline V gene encodes CDR1 ENHRY and CDR2 SYGVKD. This CDR3 spans 12 amino acids. This CDR3 is CAIRGYDNEQFF. DNA of the CDR3: TGTGCCATCAGGGGCTATGACAATGAGCAGTTCTTC.

This clonotype was detected a few times. The rearrangement joins TRBV4-1 to TRBJ2-3; D perhaps matches TRBD2 (5 bases). Trimming took 4 bases from V and 5 from J, leaving 10 bases between them. The CDR3 is made up of 13 amino acids. The germline V gene encodes CDR1 MGHRA and CDR2 YSYEKL. The CDR3 protein is CASSLTSKDTQYF. CDR3 DNA sequence: TGCGCCAGCAGCCTAACTAGTAAAGATACGCAGTATTTT.

The chain uses TRBV6-4 and TRBJ2-1; 9 bases align to TRBD2. The V and J ends lost 0 bases and 2 bases, in that order; junction bases with no gene match: 5. Per the germline V gene, CDR1 is MRHNA and CDR2 is SNTAGT. The CDR3 is 17 amino acids. The CDR3 sequence: CASSDSWREGPYNEQFF. CDR3 nucleotides: TGTGCCAGCAGTGACTCGTGGCGGGAGGGCCCCTACAATGAGCAGTTCTTC.

Written as DNA, the CDR3 is TGTGCCACCGCCAGGACAGGGTCCTACGAGCAGTACTTC. Protein product: CATARTGSYEQYF. V is TRBV24-1 and J is TRBJ2-7; 8 bases are a match to TRBD1. The V segment lost 9 bases and the J segment 1 base; nucleotides outside the gene matches: 4. CDR3 length: 13 residues. Germline V lookup: CDR1 KGHDR, CDR2 SFDVKD.

The rearrangement joins TRBV25-1 to TRBJ2-5; 7 bases map to TRBD2. J was trimmed by 5 bases and V by 0 bases; bases with no gene match: 24. CDR1 is MGHDK and CDR2 is SYGVNS in the germline V gene. This CDR3 has 21 residues. The CDR3 region is CASSEYPTPKIRGGVDETQYF. The CDR3 DNA follows: TGTGCCAGCAGTGAATATCCTACACCGAAAATAAGGGGAGGGGTTGACGAGACCCAGTACTTC.

The chain recombines TRBV28 with TRBJ1-2, with TRBD1 matching over 10 bases. Germline lookup yields CDR1 MDHEN and CDR2 SYDVKM. This CDR3 spans 14 amino acids. V lost 5 bases to trimming and J lost 6 bases; unmatched junction nucleotides: 6. CDR3 nucleotide sequence: TGTGCCAGCAGTGCCCGACAGGGGGCGGATGGCTACACCTTC. Translating it yields CASSARQGADGYTF.

CDR3 nucleotides: TGTGCCAGCAGGTCCGGGACAGGGTCATGCAATGAGCAGTTCTTC. Protein product: CASRSGTGSCNEQFF. This chain connects TRBV27 to TRBJ2-1, with 9 nucleotides matching TRBD1. Germline V gene lookup returns CDR1 MNHEY and CDR2 SMNVEV (reference sequence). This CDR3 has 15 residues. The trim removed 6 bases at V and 6 bases at J, leaving 9 bases unmatched.

The chain recombines TRBV12-3 or TRBV12-4 with TRBJ2-2; D perhaps matches TRBD1 (6 bases). This CDR3 has 14 amino acids. Trimming removed 7 bases from V and 9 bases from J, with 18 bases in between. CDR3 sequence: CASIAGQTRRELFF. The CDR3 nucleotides are TGTGCCAGCATTGCCGGACAGACCCGGCGGGAGCTGTTTTTT.

In regard to this clonotype: One junction end disagrees with the germline gene, perhaps due to a read error. The gene calls are TRBV7-3 and TRBJ1-1; perhaps TRBD1 as D (5 bases). CDR3 size: 14 residues. CDR1 is SGHTA and CDR2 is FQGTGA in the germline V gene. CDR3 sequence reads: CASSPGWGTTEAFF. The DNA for the CDR3 is TGTGCCAGCAGCCCCGGCTGGGGGACCACTGAAGCGTTCTTT.

This clonotype was seen many times. Here the CDR3 reads CSASTARGEQYF. CDR3 sequence (DNA): TGCAGCGCTTCGACTGCGAGGGGCGAGCAGTACTTC. The chain joins TRBV29-1 to TRBJ2-7, with D possibly being TRBD1 or TRBD2 (5 bases each). CDR1 is SQVTM and CDR2 is ANQGSEA in the germline V gene. V dropped 7 bases and J dropped 6 bases, with 16 bases sitting between them. The CDR3 totals 12 residues.

This clonotype was observed a few times. This chain links TRBV27 with TRBJ2-7; D is ambiguous. Trimming cost V 8 bases and J 7 bases, with 15 bases left between them. The CDR3 is 12 residues long. Germline V lookup: CDR1 MNHEY, CDR2 SMNVEV (reference sequence). Written as DNA, the CDR3 is TGTGCCAGCCCTCGGACGGGCAATGAGCAGTACTTC. It is translated as CASPRTGNEQYF.

CDR3 protein: CSARAQGADGYTF. CDR3 DNA: TGCAGTGCTAGAGCCCAGGGGGCGGATGGCTACACCTTC. The J gene is TRBJ1-2, the V gene TRBV20-1, with TRBD1 matching over 8 bases. The V and J ends lost 1 base and 6 bases, in that order; junction bases with no gene match: 4. The CDR3 loop spans 13 amino acids. Germline V lookup: CDR1 DFQATT, CDR2 SNEGSKA (reference sequence).

CDR3 sequence: CASGPRLGTTDTQYF. The DNA of the CDR3 is TGTGCCAGCGGGCCCCGGCTTGGAACCACAGATACGCAGTATTTT. The chain employs TRBV12-3 or TRBV12-4 and TRBJ2-3; no reliable D call. The V and J ends lost 8 bases and 2 bases respectively, with 17 bases between them. This CDR3 comprises 15 residues.

This clonotype appeared many times. The chain couples TRBV12-3 or TRBV12-4 to TRBJ2-7; TRBD2 agrees at 12 bases. V was clipped by 6 bases and J by 7 bases; unmatched bases: 7. This CDR3 contains 14 residues. CDR3 nucleotide sequence: TGTGCCAGCAGGCTAGCGGGAGGGCCTGTAGAGCAGTACTTC. It codes for CASRLAGGPVEQYF.